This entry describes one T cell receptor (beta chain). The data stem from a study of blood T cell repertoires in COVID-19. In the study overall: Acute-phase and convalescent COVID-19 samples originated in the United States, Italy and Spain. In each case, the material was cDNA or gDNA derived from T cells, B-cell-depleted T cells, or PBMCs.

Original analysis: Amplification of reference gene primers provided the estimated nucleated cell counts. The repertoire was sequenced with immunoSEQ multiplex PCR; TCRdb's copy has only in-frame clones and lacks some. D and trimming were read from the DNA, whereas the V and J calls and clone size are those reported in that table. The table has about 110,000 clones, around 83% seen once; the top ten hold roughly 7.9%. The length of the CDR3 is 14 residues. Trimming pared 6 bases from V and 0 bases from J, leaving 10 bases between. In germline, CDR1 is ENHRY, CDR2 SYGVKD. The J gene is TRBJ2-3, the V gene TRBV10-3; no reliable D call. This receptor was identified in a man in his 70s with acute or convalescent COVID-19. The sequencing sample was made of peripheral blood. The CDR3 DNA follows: TGTGCCATCAGCCTTGGTACTAGCACAGATACGCAGTATTTT. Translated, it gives CAISLGTSTDTQYF.